Shown below are 7 T cell receptor beta chains from a single sample sequenced in a study of shared clonotypes between healthy human individuals (dated by TCRdb to 2020 to 2021). Libraries were built with the immunoSEQ multiplex PCR assay. Sourced from immuneACCESS, this table was stored by TCRdb with only in-frame sequences that have V and J called. A share of the clones is absent; for the studies checked, an unresolved V gene accounts for under half, and the remainder has no known explanation. This sample gives approximately 2,300,000 clones in total; approximately 90% of them show up just once. The ten largest clones capture around 0.38% of the sample. Sequenced material: naive CD4+ T cells from PBMCs. According to the study, the label for this sample's cell subset or site signals: CD45RA+ positively selected. All receptors come from a man aged 18-30 years in good health. Some clones in this sample may be carry-over from other donors' samples.

The chain recombines TRBV25-1 with TRBJ1-1; no clear D. This CDR3 comprises 13 residues. V was shortened by 7 bases and J by 5 bases, with 14 bases between the two germline ends. Germline values: CDR1 MGHDK, CDR2 SYGVNS. CDR3 in amino acids: CASTEGARTEAFF. The CDR3 DNA follows: TGTGCCAGCACCGAGGGTGCGAGGACTGAAGCTTTCTTT.

Note on this clone: The sample holds other DNA sequences that translate to the same CDR3. This chain joins TRBV6-6 and TRBJ1-1; D is unclear. V was trimmed by 6 bases and J by 1 base, leaving 6 bases between them. The CDR3 has 12 residues. The germline V gene encodes CDR1 MNHNY and CDR2 SVGAGI (reference sequence). In nucleotides, the CDR3 is TGTGCCAGCAGACGACAGAACACTGAAGCTTTCTTT. Amino acids: CASRRQNTEAFF.

V gene TRBV5-6 combines with J gene TRBJ2-2; D gene uncertain. V was pared by 4 bases and J by 6 bases, with 10 bases between. The CDR3 extends over 13 amino acids. From germline, CDR1 is SGHDT and CDR2 YYEEEE. CDR3 bases: TGTGCCAGCAGCCGAGGCCGGGCCGGGGAGCTGTTTTTT. Translating it yields CASSRGRAGELFF.

This clone was observed a few times. The sample has other DNA sequences that encode this CDR3 too. V is TRBV5-4 and J is TRBJ2-5; D call uncertain. With 1 base removed from V and 5 bases from J, the gap between germline ends came to 3 bases. Germline V gene sequence: CDR1 SGHNT, CDR2 YYREEE (reference sequence). The CDR3 length is 11 residues. CDR3 region: CASSLRETQYF. The CDR3 coding sequence is TGTGCCAGCAGCTTGAGGGAGACCCAGTACTTC. Variable domain in full (rest from reference TRBV5-4 and TRBJ2-5): ETGVTQSPTHLIKTRGQQVTLRCSSQSGHNTVSWYQQALGQGPQFIFQYYREEENGRGNFPPRFSGLQFPNYSSELNVNALELDDSALYLCASSLRETQYFGPGTRLLVL.

The DNA of the CDR3 is TGTGCCAGCAGTGAAAGGAACACCATATATTTT. Protein sequence: CASSERNTIYF. J is TRBJ1-3 and V is TRBV2; no definite D call. The germline V gene encodes CDR1 SNHLY and CDR2 FYNNEI. The CDR3 is made up of 11 amino acids. The V and J ends lost 2 bases and 7 bases respectively, with 3 bases between them.

Written as DNA, the CDR3 is TGTGCCAGCACCCCCGCAGGGGGGATCTATGGCTACACCTTC. Protein sequence: CASTPAGGIYGYTF. The V gene is TRBV28, the J gene TRBJ1-2; 7 nucleotides match TRBD1. This CDR3 contains 14 residues. Germline V lookup: CDR1 MDHEN, CDR2 SYDVKM. V lost 7 bases, J lost 4 bases, and 9 bases stayed unmatched.

This chain uses TRBV9 with TRBJ2-7; no firm D call. Trimming shortened V by 0 bases and J by 3 bases, and 10 bases separated the two germline ends. CDR3 size: 14 residues. The germline CDR1 and CDR2 sequences are SGDLS and YYNGEE. CDR3 in DNA: TGTGCCAGCAGCGTAGATGGCAGCTACTACGAGCAGTACTTC. Protein sequence: CASSVDGSYYEQYF.